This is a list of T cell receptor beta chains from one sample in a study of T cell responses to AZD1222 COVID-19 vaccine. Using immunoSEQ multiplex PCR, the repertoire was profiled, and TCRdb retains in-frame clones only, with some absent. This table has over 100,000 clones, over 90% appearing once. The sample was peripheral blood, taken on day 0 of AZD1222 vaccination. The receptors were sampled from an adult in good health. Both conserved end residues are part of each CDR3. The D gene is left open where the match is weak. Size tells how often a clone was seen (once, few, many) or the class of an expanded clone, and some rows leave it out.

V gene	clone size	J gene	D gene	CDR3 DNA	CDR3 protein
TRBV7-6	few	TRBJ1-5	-	TGTGCCAGCAGCCTTGACCCGGATCCCAGTCAGCCCCAGCATTTT	CASSLDPDPSQPQHF
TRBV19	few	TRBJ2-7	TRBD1	TGTGCCAGTAGTGTCCGGGACAGCTACTCCTACGAGCAGTACTTC	CASSVRDSYSYEQYF
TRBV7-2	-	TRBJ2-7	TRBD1	TGTGCCAGCAGCGGTTACAGGGGTCTCTACGAGCAGTACTTC	CASSGYRGLYEQYF
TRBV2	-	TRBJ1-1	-	TGTGCCAGCAGTGAAGCTCCGGGGGAATTGAACACTGAAGCTTTCTTT	CASSEAPGELNTEAFF
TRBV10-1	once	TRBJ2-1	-	TGCGCCAGCAGTGAGTCAGGGGGAGGTGGGTACAATGAGCAGTTCTTC	CASSESGGGGYNEQFF
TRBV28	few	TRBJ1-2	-	TGTGCCAGCAGTTTATCCCGGCAAAATACTCCTGGCTACACCTTC	CASSLSRQNTPGYTF
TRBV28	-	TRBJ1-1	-	TGTGCCAGCTACGCCCAAACCCGGGCTGAAGCTTTCTTT	CASYAQTRAEAFF
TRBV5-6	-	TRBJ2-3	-	TGTGCCAGCAGCTTGGCCGGGTTGGGGGTAGGCACAGATACGCAGTATTTT	CASSLAGLGVGTDTQYF
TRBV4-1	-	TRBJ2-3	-	TGCGCCAGCAGCCATCAGGGGGGGAGCACAGATACGCAGTATTTT	CASSHQGGSTDTQYF
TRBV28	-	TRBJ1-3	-	TGTGCCAGCAGTTTCTCTGCGCCCCCAGGAAACACCATATATTTT	CASSFSAPPGNTIYF
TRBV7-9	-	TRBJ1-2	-	TGTGCCAGCAGCCCAAAGGAGGGGACCCTTCCTCACTATGGCTACACCTTC	CASSPKEGTLPHYGYTF
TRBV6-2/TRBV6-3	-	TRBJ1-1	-	TGTGCCAGCAGTATCAGGAACACTGAAGCTTTCTTT	CASSIRNTEAFF
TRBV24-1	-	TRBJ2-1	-	TGTGCCACCAGTGATACCCCCGGGAGAGCCTACAATGAGCAGTTCTTC	CATSDTPGRAYNEQFF
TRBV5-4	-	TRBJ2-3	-	TGTGCCAGCAGCTTGGGCGGATACACAGATACGCAGTATTTT	CASSLGGYTDTQYF
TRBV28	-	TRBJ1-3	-	TGTGCCAGCAGTTTGAACTCCCCCGGAGACACCATATATTTT	CASSLNSPGDTIYF
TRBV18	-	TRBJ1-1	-	TGTGCCAGCTCACCACGGAGAGATTCGAACACTGAAGCTTTCTTT	CASSPRRDSNTEAFF
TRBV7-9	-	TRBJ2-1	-	TGTGCCAGCAGCCCTTTAGGGGCGGGGAACAATGAGCAGTTCTTC	CASSPLGAGNNEQFF
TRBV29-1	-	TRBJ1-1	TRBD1	TGCAGCGTTGAAGATTCGGACAGGGATGAGACTGAAGCTTTCTTT	CSVEDSDRDETEAFF
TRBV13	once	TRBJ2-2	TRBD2	TGTGCCAGCAGCTGGGTGGGAGGGCACACCGGGGAGCTGTTTTTT	CASSWVGGHTGELFF
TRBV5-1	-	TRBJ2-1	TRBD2	TGCGCCAGCAGCTTGCCAGGACTAGCGGGACTTAATAATGAGCAGTTCTTC	CASSLPGLAGLNNEQFF
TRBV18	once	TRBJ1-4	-	TGTGCCAGCTCACTCAGGGTCGGCGAAAAACTGTTTTTT	CASSLRVGEKLFF
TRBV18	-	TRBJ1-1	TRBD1	TGTGCCAGCTCAACTACAGGGGCAACTGAAGCTTTCTTT	CASSTTGATEAFF
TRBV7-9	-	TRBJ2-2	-	TGTGCCAGCAGCCCGACAGCTACGAACACCGGGGAGCTGTTTTTT	CASSPTATNTGELFF
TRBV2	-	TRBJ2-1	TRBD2	TGTGCCAGCAGTCTCGCGGGAGGACGCTTGATTGAGCAGTTCTTC	CASSLAGGRLIEQFF
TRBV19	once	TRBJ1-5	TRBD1	TGTGCCAGTAGTTCCAGACAGGGTGGGAATCAGCCCCAGCATTTT	CASSSRQGGNQPQHF
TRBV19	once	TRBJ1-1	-	TGTGCCAGTAGTATGCGGAGGGGCAGGGACGTGAGTGACACTGAAGCTTTCTTT	CASSMRRGRDVSDTEAFF
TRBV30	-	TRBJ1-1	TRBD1	TGTGCCTGGACGTGGGCAGGGGGGACGAACACTGAAGCTTTCTTT	CAWTWAGGTNTEAFF
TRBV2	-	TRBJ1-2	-	TGTGCCAGCAGTTTCGGACAGACTAACTATGGCTACACCTTC	CASSFGQTNYGYTF
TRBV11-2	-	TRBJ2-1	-	TGTGCCAGCAGCTTTCGTGAAACCTCCTACAATGAGCAGTTCTTC	CASSFRETSYNEQFF
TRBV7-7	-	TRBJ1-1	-	TGTGCCAGCAGCTTTAACATGAACACTGAAGCTTTCTTT	CASSFNMNTEAFF
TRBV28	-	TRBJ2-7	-	TGTGCCAGCTATTCCCCGGGAAACTTCTACGAGCAGTACTTC	CASYSPGNFYEQYF
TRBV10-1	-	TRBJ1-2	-	TGCGCCAGCAGTGAGTTGAACCGCAGACCTAACTATGGCTACACCTTC	CASSELNRRPNYGYTF
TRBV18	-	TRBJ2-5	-	TGTGCCAGCTCACCACTCGACCAAGAGACCCAGTACTTC	CASSPLDQETQYF
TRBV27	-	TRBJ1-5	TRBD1	TGTGCCAGCAGTTTATTCGGACAGGGGGCTTTAAATCAGCCCCAGCATTTT	CASSLFGQGALNQPQHF
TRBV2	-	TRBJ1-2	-	TGTGCCAGTCGAAATTCCGGGCCCACGGGGGGCTACACCTTC	CASRNSGPTGGYTF
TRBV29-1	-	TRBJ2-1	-	TGCAGCGTTGTTATGGCGGGCTCCTACAATGAGCAGTTCTTC	CSVVMAGSYNEQFF
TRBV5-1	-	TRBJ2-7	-	TGCGCCAGCAGCTTGGGAACAACTAGCTCCTACGAGCAGTACTTC	CASSLGTTSSYEQYF
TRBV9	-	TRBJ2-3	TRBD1	TGTGCCAGCAGCGGGACAGGATCCACAGATACGCAGTATTTT	CASSGTGSTDTQYF
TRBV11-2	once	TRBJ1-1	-	TGTGCCAGCAGCTCGGACACTGAAGCTTTCTTT	CASSSDTEAFF
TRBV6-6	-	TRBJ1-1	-	TGTGCCAGCAGTTACTCGACACCGAACACTGAAGCTTTCTTT	CASSYSTPNTEAFF
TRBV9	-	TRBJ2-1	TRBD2	TGTGCCAGCAGCGTAGGATCACTAGCGTACAATGAGCAGTTCTTC	CASSVGSLAYNEQFF
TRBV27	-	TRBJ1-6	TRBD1	TGTGCCAGCAGTTTACAGGGGGCTTATAATTCACCCCTCCACTTT	CASSLQGAYNSPLHF
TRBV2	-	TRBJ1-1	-	TGTGCCAGCCCAAGTAGGGGCACTGAAGCTTTCTTT	CASPSRGTEAFF
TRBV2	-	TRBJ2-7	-	TGTGCCAGCAGGGGGGGCGGGACCTCCTACGAGCAGTACTTC	CASRGGGTSYEQYF
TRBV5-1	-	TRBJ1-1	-	TGCGCCAGCAGCCTCTGGACACAGAACACTGAAGCTTTCTTT	CASSLWTQNTEAFF
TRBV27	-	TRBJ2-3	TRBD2	TGTGCCAGCAGTTGGGGACTAGGGGCAGATACGCAGTATTTT	CASSWGLGADTQYF
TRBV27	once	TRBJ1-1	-	TGTGCCAGCAGTTTATTCTCGGGGGACGCTGAAGCTTTCTTT	CASSLFSGDAEAFF
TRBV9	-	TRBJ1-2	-	TGTGCCAGCAGCGAGTCCGGCGGGAGCTATGGCTACACCTTC	CASSESGGSYGYTF
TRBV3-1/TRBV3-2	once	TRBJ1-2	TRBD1	TGTGCCAGCAGCCATCCGGACAGGGCCGATGGCTACACCTTC	CASSHPDRADGYTF
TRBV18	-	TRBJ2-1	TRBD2	TGTGCCAGCTCACCTAGAGGCGGGAGCTCCTACAATGAGCAGTTCTTC	CASSPRGGSSYNEQFF
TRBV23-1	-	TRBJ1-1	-	TGCGCCAGCAGTGGCACCGGGACGGGAGCTTTCTTT	CASSGTGTGAFF
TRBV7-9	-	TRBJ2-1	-	TGTGCCAGCAGCTTATGGGGGACCCAGCGCGACAATGAGCAGTTCTTC	CASSLWGTQRDNEQFF
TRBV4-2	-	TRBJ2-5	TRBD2	TGTGCCAGCAGCCACCCAAAGGGGACTAGCGCCCAAGAGACCCAGTACTTC	CASSHPKGTSAQETQYF
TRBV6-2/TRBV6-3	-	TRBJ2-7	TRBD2	TGTGCCAGCAGTTACTCGATCGGGGAGGGGGAGCAGTACTTC	CASSYSIGEGEQYF
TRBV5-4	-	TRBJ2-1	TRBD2	TGTGCCAGCAGCCAGCGACTAGCGGGAGTGAATGAGCAGTTCTTC	CASSQRLAGVNEQFF
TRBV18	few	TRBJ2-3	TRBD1	TGTGCCAGCTCACCAAAACAGGGGGATACGCAGTATTTT	CASSPKQGDTQYF
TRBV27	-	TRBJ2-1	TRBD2	TGTGCCAGCAGTTTCACTAGCGGCCCCTACAATGAGCAGTTCTTC	CASSFTSGPYNEQFF
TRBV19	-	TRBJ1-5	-	TGTGCCAGTAGTATATCTAGTGATCAGCCCCAGCATTTT	CASSISSDQPQHF
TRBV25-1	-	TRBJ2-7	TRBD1	TGTGCCAGCAGTGAGCCCGGACAGGGTTCCTACGAGCAGTACTTC	CASSEPGQGSYEQYF